A single T cell receptor (beta chain) is shown here with its context. Its matching antigen is unknown. This record belongs to a study of identifying expanded T cells in peripheral blood. No infections or other immune events were documented during collection. The protocol was immunoSEQ multiplex PCR, while the TCRdb copy is restricted to in-frame clones and leaves out a portion. The sample carries just over 90,000 clones, approximately 91% recorded once. Overall study results and limits: Variance in clone template counts between approximately two-week samples significantly increased with total template count across all healthy donors. Technical replicates showed around 1.2 changed clones; roughly two weeks about 16.4; four weeks 19.

Germline V gene lookup returns CDR1 MDHEN and CDR2 SYDVKM. This CDR3 has 18 amino acids. V lost 2 bases and J lost 7; bases outside the gene matches: 18. This chain connects TRBV28 to TRBJ2-5; TRBD1 matches at 8 bases. Sequences were obtained from blood. The clonotype comes from a person aged 18 to 70 in good health. The CDR3 sequence is CASSLLVSVDRVRGTQYF. The CDR3 region has the DNA TGTGCCAGCAGTTTACTAGTTTCCGTGGACAGGGTTCGGGGGACCCAGTACTTC.